This TCR beta chain was recovered during a study of vaccination effects on CD4 cells after COVID-19. Study in general: Each participant received a vaccine that was either BNT162b2 or mRNA-1273, given as two doses. Study observations and caveats: Cross-reactivity toward common cold coronaviruses was confined to only 1 of 255 vaccine-induced clones in healthy vaccinees.

In regard to this clone: Antigen unknown.

TCRdb's table, derived via immunoSEQ multiplex PCR, lists solely in-frame clones and lacks some. This table holds about 11,000 clones, just under 75% found once. Germline V CDR1 and CDR2: LGHNA, YSLEER. This CDR3 contains 14 residues. Between the trimmed V and J ends, which lost 4 bases and 1 base, there was a span of 10 bases. Using viral peptide pools, the ViraFEST assay grew out antigen-specific CD4+ T cells prior to sequencing. Cells that had been cultured for 10 days were the source of isolated CD4+ T cells. Vaccine recipients lacked prior SARS-CoV-2 infection and had negative nucleocapsid antibodies. In culture with 10 IU/ml IL-2 and about 10 ug/ml peptides, PBMC were grown at a few million per well.

The sample consisted of CD4+ T cells from PBMCs cultured with HCoV-229E spike peptides, taken before COVID-19 vaccination. This sequence originates from a human donor who received a COVID-19 vaccine. The genes are TRBV4-3 and TRBJ1-2, with D hard to call. DNA of the CDR3: TGCGCCAGCAGCCCCCGGGCGGTTAACTATGGCTACACCTTC. Translated: CASSPRAVNYGYTF.